This TCR beta chain originates from a study of blood T cell repertoires in COVID-19. The overall study: Acute and convalescent COVID-19 samples came from the United States, Italy and Spain. PBMCs, B-cell-depleted T cells, or T cells provided the cDNA or gDNA that made up the material.

Original processing methods: Estimation of nucleated cell counts was performed using reference gene primer amplification. The data were produced by immunoSEQ multiplex PCR, yet TCRdb's version contains in-frame clones alone and is incomplete. The D gene and trimming were derived from the DNA, and the V and J assignments and clone size from that table. The sample has some 120,000 clones; 85% are singletons. The CDR3 contains 12 residues. CDR1 is MDHEN and CDR2 is SYDVKM in the germline V gene. V was trimmed by 7 bases and J by 7 bases, leaving 11 bases between them. This chain links TRBV28 with TRBJ1-5; no firm D call. This sequence originates from a man aged 80 or over with active or convalescent COVID-19. Material: peripheral blood. The CDR3 DNA reads TGTGCCAGCAAAGCCCCAAGCCAGCCCCAGCATTTT. Protein sequence: CASKAPSQPQHF.